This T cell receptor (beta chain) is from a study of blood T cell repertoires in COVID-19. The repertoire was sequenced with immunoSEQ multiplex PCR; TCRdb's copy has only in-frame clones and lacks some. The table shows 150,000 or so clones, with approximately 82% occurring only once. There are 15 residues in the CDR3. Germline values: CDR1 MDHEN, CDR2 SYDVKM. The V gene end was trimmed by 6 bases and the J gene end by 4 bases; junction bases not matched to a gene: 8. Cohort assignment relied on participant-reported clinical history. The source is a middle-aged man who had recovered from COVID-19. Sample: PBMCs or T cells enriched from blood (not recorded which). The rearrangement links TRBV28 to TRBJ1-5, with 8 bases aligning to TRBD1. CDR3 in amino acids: CASRGQEGPNQPQHF. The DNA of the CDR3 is TGTGCCAGCAGGGGACAGGAGGGTCCGAATCAGCCCCAGCATTTT.